This T cell receptor (beta chain) was profiled in a study of early stage breast cancer tumors (dated by TCRdb to 2016 to 2017). Context from the whole study: Of the roughly 15 invasive breast tumors, about a dozen were found to be estrogen receptor-positive, progesterone receptor-positive and HER2-negative. About 70% of the 12 ER+/PR+/HER2- tumors were invasive ductal carcinomas, while the other four were invasive lobular carcinomas. The average read coverage per sample was about 10-fold. The samples as a whole yielded a few million detected templates, corresponding to fewer than 1.4 million unique clonotypes.

The study profiled bulk TCR beta-chain repertoires in matched peripheral blood, tumor and adjacent normal breast tissue taken from about 15 patients with early-stage breast cancer. Before surgery, roughly 4.5-10 mL of whole blood was collected into EDTA tubes and then processed within 2 hours. Peripheral blood mononuclear cells were isolated by Ficoll-Paque centrifugation in SepMate-50 tubes. PBMCs were cryopreserved in aliquots of roughly 2 to 4.5 million cells in around 90% FBS with roughly 10% DMSO and kept in liquid nitrogen. Genomic DNA was extracted with the Qiagen AllPrep DNA/RNA Mini kit. Note on this clone: Its recognized antigen is unknown. No base-level quality is on record; no much larger clone is a single base apart.

Each sample was amplified in two independent genomic DNA replicates, using approximately 0.5 ug for blood and 1.5 ug for tumor or normal breast. TCRB sequencing of genomic DNA was carried out with the ImmunoSeq Intro kit according to the manufacturer's instructions. Multiplex PCR was run for 31 cycles using proprietary primers and spike-in control sequences for absolute quantification. An 87-bp fragment spanning the CDR3 and flanking V and J genes was sequenced with single-end 150-bp reads. Each lane of an Illumina MiSeq running version 3.0 chemistry carried seven multiplexed samples, with two replicates apiece. The original methods were these. The vendor's proprietary pipeline processed the raw data and merged both replicates into a single result for each sample. To define clonotypes, the study grouped productive rearrangements that shared the V-gene family, CDR3 amino acid sequence and J-gene segment. Clonality was computed as 1 minus the normalized Shannon entropy (Pielou evenness) of TCRB abundances. To estimate T cell density, the total number of templates was divided by the number of input cells, which was inferred from the amount of DNA input. Total repertoire diversity and clonality were estimated with Recon using default parameters. A clonotype was considered tumor-enriched if its abundance in tumor exceeded 0.1% and was at least 32-fold higher than its abundance in normal breast. TCRdb's version of the immuneACCESS table is confined to in-frame rearrangements and falls short of the full clone set. An unresolved V gene accounts for under half of the shortfall where checked; the remainder is of unknown origin. The V and J calls and clone size are taken from that table; D and trimming were inferred from the DNA. The sample has some 72,000 clones on record, approximately 79% of them singletons. Clones ranked in the top ten supply 3.5% of the sample.

What the study reported, not specific to this receptor: The small cohort size prevented analysis by tumor subtype. Chain pairing and functional markers such as CD4, CD8 and FOXP3 were not captured by bulk genomic DNA sequencing of unsorted cells. Tumors showed around 2.5-fold higher T cell density and higher clonality than adjacent normal breast tissue. Enriched TCRB sequences shared across patients were mostly commonly generated sequences, unlikely to play an important role in the tumor microenvironment. Repertoires from blood resembled normal breast more closely than tumor, and using blood as a reference for each tissue separated tumor from normal in most of the 16 patients.

The germline V gene gives CDR1 as MNHEY and CDR2 as SVGAGI. Trimming removed 7 bases from V and 6 bases from J, leaving 12 bases between the germline ends. The CDR3 contains 13 residues, cysteine and phenylalanine counted. Just the 39-base CDR3 DNA is kept, in frame starting at base 1. The clonotype originates from a person between 60 and 69 years old with breast cancer. This sequence uses TRBV6-5 and TRBJ1-4, with TRBD1 perhaps the D gene, on 6 matching bases. Source material: blood. The nucleotide sequence reads TGTGCCAGCATGTCAGGGGTGGATGAAAAACTGTTTTTT. The encoded protein is CASMSGVDEKLFF.